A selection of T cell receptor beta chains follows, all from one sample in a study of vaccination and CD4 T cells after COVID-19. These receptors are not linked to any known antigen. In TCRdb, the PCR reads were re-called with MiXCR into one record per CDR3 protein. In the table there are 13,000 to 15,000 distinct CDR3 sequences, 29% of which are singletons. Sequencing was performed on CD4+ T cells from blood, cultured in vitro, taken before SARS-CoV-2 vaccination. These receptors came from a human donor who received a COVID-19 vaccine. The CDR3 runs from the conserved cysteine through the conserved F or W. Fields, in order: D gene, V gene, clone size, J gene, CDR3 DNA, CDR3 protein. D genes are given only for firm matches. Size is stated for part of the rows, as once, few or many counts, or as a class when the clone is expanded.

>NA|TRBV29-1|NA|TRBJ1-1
TGCAGCGCCGACGACAGGACTGAAGCTTTCTTT
CSADDRTEAFF
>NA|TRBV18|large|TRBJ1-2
TGTGCCAGCTCACCGACCGGTGGGGCGGACTATGGCTACACCTTC
CASSPTGGADYGYTF
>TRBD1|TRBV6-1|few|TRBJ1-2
TGTGCCAGCAGTCCCGAGGACAGGGAAAACGGCTACACCTTC
CASSPEDRENGYTF
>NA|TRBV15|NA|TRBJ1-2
TGTGCCACCAGCAGAGGAAACAGCGACTATGGCTACACCTTC
CATSRGNSDYGYTF
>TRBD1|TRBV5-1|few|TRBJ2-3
TGCGCCAGCAGCCCTGGGGACAGGGGTGTGGGCACAGATACGCAGTATTTT
CASSPGDRGVGTDTQYF
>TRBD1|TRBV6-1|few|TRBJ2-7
TGTGCCAGCAGGCGGACAGGGGGTATGTACGAGCAGTACTTC
CASRRTGGMYEQYF
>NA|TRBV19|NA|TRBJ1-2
TGTGCCAGTAGTATATCAGGGGACGGGGTGAATGGCTACACCTTC
CASSISGDGVNGYTF
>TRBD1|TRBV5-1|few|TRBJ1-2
TGCGCCAGCAGCTGGACCCCCGGGACAGGGAATCACACCTTC
CASSWTPGTGNHTF
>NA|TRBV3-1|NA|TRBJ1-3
TGTGCCAGCAGCCGCCGACTCACAGGGACTTCTGGAAACACCATATATTTT
CASSRRLTGTSGNTIYF
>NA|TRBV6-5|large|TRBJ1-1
TGTGCCAGCAGTTACGGTCTGGGGGGAGACACTGAAGCTTTCTTT
CASSYGLGGDTEAFF
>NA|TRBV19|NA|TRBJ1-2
TGTGCCAGCCACCATACCGACACGCTTGGCTACACCTTC
CASHHTDTLGYTF
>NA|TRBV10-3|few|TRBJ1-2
TGTGCCATCAGTTACGGGACTGCGTGGGGCTACACCTTC
CAISYGTAWGYTF
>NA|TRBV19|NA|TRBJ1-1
TGTGCCAGTAGTAATCAAGGGGGTAGCACTGAAGCTTTCTTT
CASSNQGGSTEAFF